Listed below are T cell receptor beta chains from one sample, sequenced in a study of T-cell memory formation after mild COVID-19. Via MiXCR, TCRdb re-called the 5' RACE reads, giving one row per CDR3 protein. Of under 300,000 distinct CDR3 sequences detected, more than 15% appear once; the ten largest clones hold about 23%. Sequencing was performed on PBMCs or a T cell subset sorted from them (not recorded which). These receptors were obtained from a young man who had mild COVID-19 (a few samples of this study predate the infection). Cell type and time point are not known. CDR3s include the opening cysteine and the closing phenylalanine or tryptophan. The order of the fields is clone size, J gene, D gene, V gene, CDR3 DNA, CDR3 protein. D genes are given only for firm matches. The size field is filled for only some rows; it gives once, few, many or a size class.

NA TRBJ1-5 NA TRBV7-2 TGTGCCAGCAGCTTAGGTCCTCAAGGCAATCAGCCCCAGCATTTT CASSLGPQGNQPQHF
NA TRBJ2-3 NA TRBV2 TGTGCCAGCTTAAGAGGCACAGATAAGCAGTATTTT CASLRGTDKQYF
many TRBJ1-2 NA TRBV11-2 TGTGCCAGCAGCGCAGCAGGGGACGGCGGGATCTATGGCTACACCTTC CASSAAGDGGIYGYTF
NA TRBJ1-2 TRBD1 TRBV2 TGTGCCAGCAGCGCCAGCGGGACAGGGAACTATGGCTACACCTTC CASSASGTGNYGYTF
few TRBJ2-5 NA TRBV6-5 TGTGCCAGCAGTTACCGAGGCGGGGGCCGAGAGACCCAGTACTTC CASSYRGGGRETQYF
few TRBJ2-2 NA TRBV6-2/TRBV6-3 TGTGCCAGCAGTTACCTGCGGAACACCGGGGAGCTGTTTTTT CASSYLRNTGELFF
NA TRBJ1-1 NA TRBV12-3/TRBV12-4 TGTGCCAGCAGCCCTGGGGGGTGGAACACTGAAGCTTTCTTT CASSPGGWNTEAFF
NA TRBJ2-2 NA TRBV5-1 TGCGCCAGCAGCCCGGACAGCTACGGGGAGCTGTTTTTT CASSPDSYGELFF
few TRBJ2-5 NA TRBV9 TGTGCCAGCAGCGTAGACCCCCGGGGAGGAGAGACCCAGTACTTC CASSVDPRGGETQYF
NA TRBJ2-5 TRBD2 TRBV2 TGTGCCAGCAGTGACGGAGCTAGCGGGGGGCCCCAAGAGACCCAGTACTTC CASSDGASGGPQETQYF
NA TRBJ1-1 NA TRBV5-1 TGCGCCAGCAGCCCCTATCGGTTGGGGCCTGAAGCTTTCTTT CASSPYRLGPEAFF
NA TRBJ2-1 NA TRBV10-3 TGTGCCATCAGTGAGAGGCACAGGGAGGATGAGCAGTTCTTC CAISERHREDEQFF
few TRBJ2-3 NA TRBV19 TGTGCCAGCTCCAGCGTTCCCACAGATACGCAGTATTTT CASSSVPTDTQYF
NA TRBJ2-5 TRBD2 TRBV7-2 TGTGCCAGCAGCTTAACTAGCGGGGCTGGGGAGACCCAGTACTTC CASSLTSGAGETQYF
few TRBJ2-2 TRBD1 TRBV6-1 TGTGCCAGCAGACGACAGGGTTACACCGGGGAGCTGTTTTTT CASRRQGYTGELFF
NA TRBJ2-1 NA TRBV29-1 TGCAGCGTGAACAGGTACAATGAGCAGTTCTTC CSVNRYNEQFF
NA TRBJ2-7 TRBD2 TRBV7-9 TGTGCCAGCAGCTCCAGCGGGGATAACTACGAGCAGTACTTC CASSSSGDNYEQYF
many TRBJ1-1 NA TRBV9 TGTGCCAGCAGCGCCGGACAGTCGAACACTGAAGCTTTCTTT CASSAGQSNTEAFF
NA TRBJ2-1 TRBD1 TRBV5-5 TGTGCCAGCAGCTGGTGGGACAGGGGCTTCGGTGAGCAGTTCTTC CASSWWDRGFGEQFF
once TRBJ1-1 NA TRBV18 TGTGCCAGCTCACCAAGGCAGGGGGAAGCTTTCTTT CASSPRQGEAFF
few TRBJ1-3 NA TRBV29-1 TGCAGCGCCTCGGTGGGGTTAGGAAACACCATATATTTT CSASVGLGNTIYF
NA TRBJ2-1 NA TRBV29-1 TGCAGCGTTGAGGAGGTGGGTAGCTCCTACAATGAGCAGTTCTTC CSVEEVGSSYNEQFF
few TRBJ1-1 NA TRBV7-2 TGTGCCAGCAGCTTTGGAGAGCTGAACACTGAAGCTTTCTTT CASSFGELNTEAFF
NA TRBJ2-1 TRBD2 TRBV18 TGTGCCAGCTCAACACTAGCGTCAGTCTCCTACAATGAGCAGTTCTTC CASSTLASVSYNEQFF
NA TRBJ1-2 NA TRBV7-9 TGTGCCAGCAGCTCCGACCTCTATGGCTACACCTTC CASSSDLYGYTF
NA TRBJ1-3 NA TRBV7-2 TGTGCCAGCAGCTTAAGGCCGCAGGAGGTCACCATATATTTT CASSLRPQEVTIYF
few TRBJ2-1 NA TRBV3-1 TGTGCCAGCAGCCAGATGAGTGGTGAGCAGTTCTTC CASSQMSGEQFF
NA TRBJ2-5 TRBD1 TRBV6-5 TGTGCCAGCAGCCCCAGGGGGCGCGCAGAGACCCAGTACTTC CASSPRGRAETQYF
few TRBJ2-7 NA TRBV7-6 TGTGCCAGCAGCTCGGAGGCGGGACCCAAAGACGAGCAGTACTTC CASSSEAGPKDEQYF
NA TRBJ2-7 TRBD1 TRBV7-2 TGTGCCAGCAGCCCGGGACAGGGGGCATGGGAGCAGTACTTC CASSPGQGAWEQYF
NA TRBJ1-2 NA TRBV28 TGTGCCAGCAGCAGTCCCTTCGGGGGCTATGGCTACACCTTC CASSSPFGGYGYTF
NA TRBJ2-5 NA TRBV4-3 TGCGCCAGCAGCCAAGCTGCGGCGGACGGGACCCAGTACTTC CASSQAAADGTQYF
few TRBJ2-6 NA TRBV6-2/TRBV6-3 TGTGCCAGCGGACAGCCCAGGTCTGGGGCCAACGTCCTGACTTTC CASGQPRSGANVLTF
few TRBJ1-5 NA TRBV28 TGTGCCAGCAGGACCCCCGGCGGGAATCAGCCCCAGCATTTT CASRTPGGNQPQHF
few TRBJ1-3 NA TRBV7-8 TGTGCCAGCGGACGGCGGACTGGAGAAAACACCATATATTTT CASGRRTGENTIYF
NA TRBJ2-5 TRBD2 TRBV7-6 TGTGCCAGCAGCCGACTAGCGGGGGGGTCGGGAGAGACCCAGTACTTC CASSRLAGGSGETQYF
few TRBJ2-1 NA TRBV6-5 TGTGCCAGCAGTCCGCGGACAGATGAGCAGTTCTTC CASSPRTDEQFF
NA TRBJ1-2 NA TRBV18 TGTGCCAGCTCACCGGCGGAAGCGGGCGGCTACACCTTC CASSPAEAGGYTF
few TRBJ2-1 NA TRBV2 TGTGCCAGCAGTTGGGGGGTTGGCAATGAGCAGTTCTTC CASSWGVGNEQFF
NA TRBJ2-3 TRBD2 TRBV4-3 TGCGCCAGCAGCCACGGAGTGACTAGCGGGGGAGTGTCAGATACGCAGTATTTT CASSHGVTSGGVSDTQYF
NA TRBJ2-7 TRBD1 TRBV6-2/TRBV6-3 TGTGCCAGCAGTTACTCGGCAGGGGGCCGGCTCGAGCAGTACTTC CASSYSAGGRLEQYF
NA TRBJ2-3 NA TRBV29-1 TGCAGCGCTGACGGGGGACCCACAGATACGCAGTATTTT CSADGGPTDTQYF
few TRBJ1-1 NA TRBV6-5 TGTGCCAGCAGTTACTCGGGCCAGCTGAACACTGAAGCTTTCTTT CASSYSGQLNTEAFF
once TRBJ2-4 TRBD1 TRBV10-3 TGTGCCATCAGGGCCGGGACAGATGGCATTCAGTACTTC CAIRAGTDGIQYF
few TRBJ2-6 NA TRBV11-2 TGTGCCAGCAGGGAAATCCTCAGGGGTGGCGGGGCCAACGTCCTGACTTTC CASREILRGGGANVLTF
few TRBJ2-2 NA TRBV5-4 TGTGCCAGCAGCTTGGATACGCAGGGGGAGCTGTTTTTT CASSLDTQGELFF
NA TRBJ2-5 TRBD2 TRBV6-5 TGTGCCAGCAGCTCGCACCCGGGACTAGTACAAGAGACCCAGTACTTC CASSSHPGLVQETQYF
NA TRBJ2-3 NA TRBV5-6 TGTGCCAGCAGCCCCGCGGTAGGGGATACGCAGTATTTT CASSPAVGDTQYF
NA TRBJ1-1 TRBD1 TRBV7-2 TGTGCCAGCAGCAGAAAACGGGCAGGGGGCACTGAAGCTTTCTTT CASSRKRAGGTEAFF
NA TRBJ2-5 NA TRBV7-7 TGTGCTAGCAGCTTAAGATCTAGCGACCAAGAGACCCAGTACTTC CASSLRSSDQETQYF
NA TRBJ1-5 NA TRBV28 TGTGCCAGCAGTTTATACCGCGAACCCCAGCATTTT CASSLYREPQHF
NA TRBJ2-5 NA TRBV6-2/TRBV6-3 TGTGCCAGCTGGCTGTGGGGAGGAGAGACCCAGTACTTC CASWLWGGETQYF
NA TRBJ2-7 NA TRBV12-1 TGTGCCAGCACCCCGCCGAACAGGGACTACGAGCAGTACTTC CASTPPNRDYEQYF
few TRBJ2-1 NA TRBV7-9 TGTGCCAGCAGCTTAGGTCCTAGTAGTGGGCAGTTCTTC CASSLGPSSGQFF